The entry below describes one TCR beta chain. The entry originates in a study of blood T cell repertoires in COVID-19. Looking at the study overall: The samples span acute and convalescent COVID-19 from the United States, Italy and Spain. T cells, B-cell-depleted T cells, or PBMCs supplied cDNA or gDNA.

In the authors' methods: Reference gene primer amplification yielded estimated nucleated cell counts. Profiled with immunoSEQ multiplex PCR; TCRdb holds only in-frame clones, not every one. The DNA gave D and trimming, while V, J and clone size come from that table. The table records about 180,000 clones, 80% to 90% of them present only once. The receptor was derived from a man aged 55 to 70 with acute or convalescent COVID-19. Sequenced input: peripheral blood.

The CDR3 region has the DNA TGCAGTGCTACTAGGGGCAATGAGCAGTTCTTC. Amino acid sequence: CSATRGNEQFF. V gene TRBV20-1 combines with J gene TRBJ2-1; weak D call: TRBD1 (5 bases). The CDR3 totals 11 residues. The ends were cut back, 4 bases at V and 6 bases at J, with 7 bases in the middle. The germline V gene has CDR1 DFQATT and CDR2 SNEGSKA (reference sequence).